These 13 T cell receptor beta chains were all obtained from the same sample, sequenced in a study of blood T cell repertoires in COVID-19. Sequenced by immunoSEQ multiplex PCR; TCRdb stores in-frame clones only, minus some. The sample has about 190,000 clones, roughly four fifths seen once; the top ten hold about 14%. Input material: peripheral blood. These receptors all stem from a man aged 45 to 65 who had recovered from COVID-19.

The chain combines TRBV19 with TRBJ2-5; D may be TRBD1 (5 bases). Germline V lookup: CDR1 LNHDA, CDR2 SQIVND (reference sequence). Deletions cut 5 bases from V and 2 bases from J, with 9 bases between. The CDR3 spans 13 residues. The CDR3 is CASSSGPQETQYF. For the CDR3, the DNA is TGTGCCAGTAGTTCAGGGCCACAAGAGACCCAGTACTTC.

The rearrangement joins TRBV27 to TRBJ2-7, with 8 bases matching TRBD2. Germline trimming cut 6 bases from V and 3 bases from J; bases unmatched to any gene: 7. Germline V gene sequence: CDR1 MNHEY, CDR2 SMNVEV (reference sequence). The CDR3 length is 14 residues. This CDR3 is CASSKRERVYEQYF. CDR3 nucleotide sequence: TGTGCCAGCAGCAAGCGGGAGAGGGTCTACGAGCAGTACTTC.

This sequence joins TRBV11-2 and TRBJ1-2; no firm D call. The CDR3 consists of 15 residues. With 1 base removed from V and 4 bases from J, the gap between germline ends came to 13 bases. The germline V gene has CDR1 SGHAT and CDR2 FQNNGV. The CDR3 DNA sequence: TGTGCCAGCAGCTTAGGGGCAATCACAGTCTATGGCTACACCTTC. Its translation is CASSLGAITVYGYTF. The whole variable domain, filled in from reference TRBV11-2 and TRBJ1-2, reads EAGVAQSPRYKIIEKRQSVAFWCNPISGHATLYWYQQILGQGPKLLIQFQNNGVVDDSQLPKDRFSAERLKGVDSTLKIQPAKLEDSAVYLCASSLGAITVYGYTFGSGTRLTVV.

The rearrangement uses TRBV5-4 and TRBJ2-3; D not resolved. The CDR3 is 14 amino acids. Germline CDR1 is SGHNT and CDR2 is YYREEE (reference sequence). V lost 6 bases and J lost 1, with 12 bases in between. This CDR3 is CASNNPRGTDTQYF. CDR3 DNA sequence: TGTGCCAGCAACAATCCTCGGGGCACAGATACGCAGTATTTT.

The chain is built from TRBV6-5 and TRBJ2-1, with 8 bases identical to TRBD2. Germline V gene sequence: CDR1 MNHEY, CDR2 SVGAGI. The CDR3 is made up of 15 amino acids. The J segment lost 5 bases and the V segment lost 4 bases, leaving 7 bases of the junction unmatched. CDR3 in amino acids: CASSSAGGENNEQFF. The CDR3 DNA reads TGTGCCAGCAGTTCCGCGGGAGGAGAAAACAATGAGCAGTTCTTC.

V gene TRBV6-2 or TRBV6-3 combines with J gene TRBJ1-2; 8 nucleotides align to TRBD1. The CDR3 is made up of 13 amino acids. Germline CDR1 and CDR2: MNHEY and SVGEGT. The V segment lost 6 bases and the J segment 5 bases; nucleotides outside the gene matches: 5. DNA of the CDR3: TGTGCCAGCAGCCACCGGACAGGGTATGGCTACACCTTC. Protein: CASSHRTGYGYTF.

The chain is built from TRBV7-2 and TRBJ2-7; D is perhaps TRBD1 (6 bases). This CDR3 region has 14 residues. Germline CDR1 SGHTA, CDR2 FQGNSA. The ends were cut back, 4 bases at V and 1 base at J, with 11 bases in the middle. The CDR3 DNA is TGTGCCAGCAGCTCGGTGACAGGTTCCTACGAGCAGTACTTC. It encodes CASSSVTGSYEQYF.

This CDR3 is CASSIGSSGSFEQFF. CDR3 sequence (DNA): TGTGCCAGTAGTATAGGATCTAGCGGGAGCTTTGAGCAGTTCTTC. The V gene is TRBV19, the J gene TRBJ2-1, with 10 bases identical to TRBD2. The CDR3 has 15 residues. CDR1 and CDR2 (germline): LNHDA, SQIVND (reference sequence). Unmatched junction bases numbered 6, after V lost 1 base and J lost 9 bases.

The chain combines TRBV3-1 (or the pseudogene TRBV3-2) with TRBJ1-5; TRBD1 matches 9 bases. V shed 3 bases, J shed 7 bases, and the junction held 4 bases outside the gene matches. The germline V gene has CDR1 LGHDT and CDR2 YNNKEL (reference sequence). The CDR3 runs 14 residues. CDR3 DNA: TGTGCCAGCAGCCACGGACAGGGGACCCAGCCCCAGCATTTT. Translation gives CASSHGQGTQPQHF.

The rearrangement joins TRBV4-3 to TRBJ2-4; TRBD2 might be the D (5 bases). Germline values: CDR1 LGHNA, CDR2 YSLEER. Trimming took 0 bases from V and 0 from J, leaving 12 bases between them. There are 17 residues in the CDR3. CDR3 sequence: CASSQDSVGLAKNIQYF. As DNA, the CDR3 is TGCGCCAGCAGCCAAGATTCGGTTGGACTAGCCAAAAACATTCAGTACTTC.

The CDR3 protein is CASKGQGPGYTF. The CDR3 DNA follows: TGTGCCAGCAAGGGACAGGGACCTGGCTACACCTTC. The chain carries TRBV6-6 and TRBJ1-2; the match to TRBD1 covers 9 bases. V gave up 7 bases and J gave up 7 bases; unmatched junction bases: 4. The length of the CDR3 is 12 residues. Germline V CDR1 and CDR2: MNHNY, SVGAGI (reference sequence).

This clone was seen a few times. The chain recombines TRBV7-2 with TRBJ1-5; 7 positions agree with TRBD1. The CDR3 has 15 residues. Germline V lookup: CDR1 SGHTA, CDR2 FQGNSA. V was clipped by 3 bases and J by 4 bases; unmatched bases: 6. The CDR3 loop reads CASSFRQGENQPQHF. The CDR3 nucleotides read TGTGCCAGCAGCTTTAGACAGGGAGAAAATCAGCCCCAGCATTTT.

This clone was seen once. The V gene is TRBV7-3, the J gene TRBJ1-1; the D is unclear. With 1 base removed from V and 3 bases from J, the gap between germline ends came to 9 bases. The CDR3 totals 14 residues. Germline CDR1 and CDR2: SGHTA and FQGTGA. The CDR3 protein is CASSLNPGDTEAFF. For the CDR3, the DNA is TGTGCCAGCAGCTTAAATCCTGGAGACACTGAAGCTTTCTTT.